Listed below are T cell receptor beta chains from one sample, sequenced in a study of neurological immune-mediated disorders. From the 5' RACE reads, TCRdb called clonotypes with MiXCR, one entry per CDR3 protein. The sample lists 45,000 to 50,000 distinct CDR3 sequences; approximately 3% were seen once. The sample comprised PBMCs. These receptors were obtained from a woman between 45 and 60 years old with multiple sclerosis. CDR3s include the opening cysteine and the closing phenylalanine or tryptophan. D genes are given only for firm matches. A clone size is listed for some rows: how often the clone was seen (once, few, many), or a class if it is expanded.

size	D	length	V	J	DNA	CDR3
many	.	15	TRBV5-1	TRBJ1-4	TGCGCCAGCAGCTTGCTTGGACGGAATAATGAAAAACTGTTTTTT	CASSLLGRNNEKLFF
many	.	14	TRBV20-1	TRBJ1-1	TGCAGTGCTAGAGGGTGGGGAGGATTCACTGAAGCTTTCTTT	CSARGWGGFTEAFF
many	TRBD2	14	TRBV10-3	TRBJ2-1	TGTGCCATCAGTTTAGCGGGGCGGCACAATGAGCAGTTCTTC	CAISLAGRHNEQFF
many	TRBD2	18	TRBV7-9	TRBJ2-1	TGTGCCAGCAGCTTACTCCTAGCGGGAGCCCTCCGGTACAATGAGCAGTTCTTC	CASSLLLAGALRYNEQFF
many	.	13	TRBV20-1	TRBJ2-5	TGCAGTGCTAGCGACAGGACTCAAGAGACCCAGTACTTC	CSASDRTQETQYF
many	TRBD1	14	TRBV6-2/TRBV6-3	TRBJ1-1	TGTGCCAGCAGGCCTCCGGACAGGACCTCTGAAGCTTTCTTT	CASRPPDRTSEAFF
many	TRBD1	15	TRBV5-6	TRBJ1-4	TGTGCCAGCAGCTTAGAAGGACAGGGGGCTGAAAAACTGTTTTTT	CASSLEGQGAEKLFF
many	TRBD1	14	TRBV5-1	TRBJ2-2	TGCGCCAGCAGCCCAGGGGGCAACACCGGGGAGCTGTTTTTT	CASSPGGNTGELFF
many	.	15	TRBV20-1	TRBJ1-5	TGCAGTGCTAGGGGTTCGACAGGAGATAATCAGCCCCAGCATTTT	CSARGSTGDNQPQHF
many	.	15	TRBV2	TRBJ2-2	TGTGCCAGCAGATTGGACTCAAGAGGCACCGGGGAGCTGTTTTTT	CASRLDSRGTGELFF
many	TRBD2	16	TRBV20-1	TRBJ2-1	TGCAGTGCTAGAGGGTTTCTAGCGGTTTCCTACAATGAGCAGTTCTTC	CSARGFLAVSYNEQFF
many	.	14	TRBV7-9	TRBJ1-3	TGTGCCAGCAGCTCGAATGAATCTGGAAACACCATATATTTT	CASSSNESGNTIYF
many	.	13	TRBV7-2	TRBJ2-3	TGTGCCAGCAGCCCCCGTAGGAGAGATACGCAGTATTTT	CASSPRRRDTQYF
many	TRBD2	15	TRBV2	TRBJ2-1	TGTGCCAGCAGGATTCTAGCGGGGGGCTACAATGAGCAGTTCTTC	CASRILAGGYNEQFF
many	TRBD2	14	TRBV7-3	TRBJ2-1	TGTGCCAGCAGCTTGCCGGGACTATCGGATGAGCAGTTCTTC	CASSLPGLSDEQFF
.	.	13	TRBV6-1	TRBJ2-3	TGTGCCAGCAGTGACCGGACCCCAGGTACGCAGTATTTT	CASSDRTPGTQYF
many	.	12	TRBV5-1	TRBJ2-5	TGCGCCAGCAGCCTACTACAAGAGACCCAGTACTTC	CASSLLQETQYF
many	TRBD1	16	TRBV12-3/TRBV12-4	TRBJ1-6	TGTGCCAGCAGCTCCCCCGGGGGACAGCGTAATTCACCCCTCCACTTT	CASSSPGGQRNSPLHF
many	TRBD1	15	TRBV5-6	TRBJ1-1	TGTGCCAGCAGCTTCCGGGACAGGGGGCCTGTGGGAGCTTTCTTT	CASSFRDRGPVGAFF
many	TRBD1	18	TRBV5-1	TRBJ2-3	TGCGCCAGCAGCTCCTCCGGGACAGGGAGACCTAGCACAGATACGCAGTATTTT	CASSSSGTGRPSTDTQYF
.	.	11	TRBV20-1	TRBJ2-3	TGCAGTACGGGGTTCGGAGATACGCAGTATTTT	CSTGFGDTQYF
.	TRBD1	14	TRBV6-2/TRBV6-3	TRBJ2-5	TGTGCCAGCAGCCCGCCGACAGGGGGAAAGACCCAGTACTTC	CASSPPTGGKTQYF
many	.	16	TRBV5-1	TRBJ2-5	TGCGCCAGCAGCTTGCTGCAGGCCAGCACTACGGAGACCCAGTACTTC	CASSLLQASTTETQYF
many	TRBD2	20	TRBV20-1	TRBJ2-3	TGCAGTGCTAGAGACCCGAAGCGCCCGGGGACTAGCGGGAGGACGGTTACGCAGTATTTT	CSARDPKRPGTSGRTVTQYF
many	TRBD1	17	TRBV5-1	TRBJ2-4	TGCGCCAGCAGCTTGGAAAACAGGGGGATGGCCAAAAACATTCAGTACTTC	CASSLENRGMAKNIQYF